Here is one T cell receptor (beta chain) with its context. Its antigen has not been determined. Base qualities are not provided; no much larger clone lies one nucleotide away. The record originates from a study of cytomegalovirus exposure and HLA in healthy donors (dated by TCRdb to 2015 to 2018). Background on the whole study: An earlier analysis of roughly 570 of the donors reported approximately 280 Gb of sequence data and 117 million unique TCR beta sequences obtained from about 180 million T cells. A later genetic analysis took genome-wide SNP genotypes for about 55% of the 666 donors and used that subset as a discovery cohort. Typing coverage varied by locus: roughly 620-640 donors for A, B, C, DRB1 and DQB1; roughly 510 for DQA1; nearly 610 for DPA1; under 490 for DPB1. Donor age, sex, ethnicity and CMV serostatus were compiled alongside the repertoire data. Across some 400 genotyped donors of the cohort, an average of approximately 200,000 unique TCR beta nucleotide sequences per donor were sequenced, and 15% to 20% of those sequences were non-productive. To study patterns of TCR occurrence, a later analysis re-analyzed previously published TCR beta repertoires from 650 to 750 donors and added high-resolution HLA genotyping. Class I and class II HLA loci were covered by the typing at four-digit resolution. In addition to the first cohort of around 670 subjects, a separate validation cohort of about 120 different subjects was used. Rather than drawing on any new phenotypic data, the later analysis identified candidate immune exposures from TCR beta sequences and the way those sequences occurred across donors. High-throughput TCR immunosequencing, statistical association of individual TCRs with disease status, and machine learning were combined to predict cytomegalovirus infection status. Using immunosequencing, the study profiled T cell repertoires from around 670 subjects and related those repertoires to cytomegalovirus serostatus. The study aimed to test whether cataloging public T cell receptors could reveal signatures of past pathogen exposure. Of the approximately 370 genotyped donors, 81% were placed in the genetic ancestry cluster associated with self-reported Caucasian donors. All discovery cohort repertoires had been generated using a single sequencing platform. An earlier analysis of some 500 of the donors used high-throughput TCR beta sequencing to judge whether each TCR beta V gene segment behaved as functional or pseudogenic. An early release covering roughly 600 HLA-typed donors comprised approximately 290 gigabases of sequencing data and roughly 85 million unique TCR sequences. A handful of DR-DQ haplotypes were treated as single units for association and clustering because of strong linkage in the cohort. What the research found in general, with its limitations: When HLA alleles, especially DR and DQ, strongly co-occurred, TCR associations were difficult to assign to individual alleles. A later analysis found that HLA-associated TCR beta chains were more clonally expanded and had lower generation probabilities than equally common non-associated chains. Because some donors lacked HLA typing at each locus, the association tests relied only on the typed subset. Because the 87-base-pair reads could not distinguish some IMGT-functional V segments, including TRBV6-2 and TRBV6-3, those segments were excluded. According to a later analysis, TCR association rates differed among HLA loci, with DRB1 alleles showing the most associated TCRs and HLA-C alleles showing the fewest. A later analysis reported that several top co-occurrence clusters appeared linked to parvovirus B19, influenza, CMV and Epstein-Barr virus. Compared with the roughly 600-donor mean, donors in an Asian-associated ancestry cluster had fewer N-insertions in productive TCRs, according to a later genetic analysis. Cytomegalovirus status was reported to be diagnosed by the classifier with high specificity and sensitivity in both the original and validation cohorts. Three of the identified cytomegalovirus-associated TCR beta chains were confirmed in vitro to be specific for cytomegalovirus antigens. The authors suggested that the approach could potentially be extended to other disease states and immunological phenotypes. In a later genetic analysis, a missense DCLRE1C variant was associated with V-gene and J-gene trimming of TCR beta chains, and the association was replicated in an independent cohort. A later analysis found that most CMV-associated TCR beta chains appeared HLA-restricted, with HLA associations seemingly driven largely by CMV exposure. A further reported finding was that TCR beta sequences accurately predicted the HLA-A and HLA-B alleles for most subjects in the first cohort. A group of highly shared sequence variants was considered likely to be a technical artifact of the sequencing pipeline. A later analysis associated roughly 17,000 TCR beta sequences with specific HLA alleles at a false discovery rate of 0.05. The only immune exposure information available for the cohort was CMV serostatus. Sequencing depth was assumed to be roughly uniform across donors in the presence/absence analyses, though that assumption may not hold. In an earlier analysis of about 540 of the donors, most TCR beta V segments were observed in productive rearrangements about 90% or about 30% of the time, broadly matching IMGT annotations. Only TCR beta chains were sequenced in this cohort, and the absence of alpha or paired-chain data limited detectable features. The earlier analysis of some 560 of the donors excluded 15 to 20 rarely observed V segments, including chromosome 9 orphons, because counts were too low. In the study, approximately 160 TCR beta chains were listed as associated with cytomegalovirus. Most TCR sequences were observed very rarely across donors, whereas some public TCRs were present in many individuals. Linkage disequilibrium might explain the correlated functional status among segregating V segments, but an unknown experimental factor could not be ruled out.

The CDR1 and CDR2 encoded by the germline V gene are SGHVS and FNYEAQ. Spanning cysteine to phenylalanine, the CDR3 consists of 17 amino acids. CDR3 DNA is the only sequence kept; it has 51 bases, read in frame from the first base. After removal of 1 base from V and 2 bases from J, the junction retains 6 bases not matched to a gene. Receptor amplification or capture employed the immunoSEQ multiplex PCR assay. The multiplex PCR relied on a mix of 60 forward primers for TCR Vbeta segments and 13 reverse primers for TCR Jbeta segments. The CDR3 region of rearranged TCR beta genes was amplified from genomic DNA by a multiplex PCR assay. On the Illumina HiSeq System, the amplified TCR beta libraries were sequenced as 87-base-pair reads. As for the authors' bioinformatics: Across the 600 to 700 repertoires, a later analysis counted tens of millions of unique TCR beta chains, approximately 10 million of which were shared by at least two donors. Raw reads were error-corrected and collapsed into unique sequences with a nearest-neighbor algorithm that merged closely related sequences to remove PCR and sequencing errors. Alignment of CDR3 sequences to IMGT reference sequences was used to assign V, D and J gene segments. For a sequence to be retained, at least a six-nucleotide match to both a V gene segment and a J gene segment was required. A rearrangement was called productive if the CDR3 had no stop codons and remained in frame with V and J, and every other rearrangement was called non-productive. Following IMGT convention, CDR3 was defined as the stretch from the second conserved V-encoded cysteine to the conserved J-encoded phenylalanine. In an earlier analysis of just under 600 of the donors, sequences lacking an unambiguous match to a single V gene segment were excluded. An earlier analysis of about 600 of the donors called V segments functional above 56.7% productive rearrangements and segregating when the between-donor standard deviation exceeded 5%. A statistical classification framework was built to diagnose cytomegalovirus status from the catalog of TCR beta chain sequences. V and J gene assignment, in a later analysis, came from comparing TCR nucleotide sequences with IMGT/GENE-DB human TR gene sequences. Using the TCRdist pipeline, a later analysis assigned CDR3 sequences along with most-parsimonious VDJ recombination scenarios. In a later analysis, every TCR beta chain was defined by the combination of its CDR3 amino acid sequence and its V-gene family, and reads without a unique V-gene family were dropped. To address suspected cross-contamination and a sequencing artifact, a later analysis removed 592 highly shared, low-generation-probability nucleotide sequences. In a later analysis, a clonal expansion index for each public chain was calculated from normalized within-repertoire ranks of inferred template counts. In a later analysis, generation probabilities were computed with a VDJ recombination model fitted to out-of-frame rearrangements, and the resulting probabilities were checked against IGoR. In a later analysis, TCR-TCR, TCR-HLA and TCR-CMV co-occurrence was scored with hypergeometric tests, and a repertoire-size bias correction was applied to TCR pairs. To estimate false discovery rates, a later analysis permuted the HLA or CMV assignments 20 times. In a later analysis, co-occurring TCRs were grouped using DBSCAN, with TCRdist sequence similarity added in when clustering inside HLA-allele-positive subsets. For co-occurrence clustering, repertoires with fewer than 30,000 or more than 120,000 public chains were excluded, along with several repertoires with anomalous nucleotide sharing. This immuneACCESS table, as held by TCRdb, lists in-frame sequences with V and J called but not all clones. Of the missing ones, under half trace to an unresolved V gene in checked studies; the others have no known cause. V, J and clone size are those of that table, while D and trimming were read from the DNA. In this sample the table shows approximately 150,000 clones, roughly 78% of which occur a single time. The top ten constitute roughly 6.8% of the sample.

The cohort was made up of 500 to 800 healthy bone marrow donors. All cohort members were sampled while nominally healthy, although unrecorded immune exposures were likely present. The donor tested CMV seropositive and was one of the 289 seropositive cohort members. A peripheral blood sample was provided by each donor, and peripheral blood mononuclear cells were used for TCR beta sequencing. The Qiagen DNeasy Blood Extraction Kit was used to extract genomic DNA from the blood cell samples. This TCR was sampled from a man in his fifties or sixties in good health and CMV-seropositive. The sequenced sample consisted of PBMCs. The rearranged segments are TRBV7-6 and TRBJ1-4; 8 central nucleotides agree with TRBD1. The CDR3 protein sequence reads: CASSLEGRGRTNEKLFF. In nucleotide form, the sequence is TGTGCCAGCAGCTTAGAGGGCAGGGGGCGGACTAATGAAAAACTGTTTTTT.